The TCR beta chain described here comes from a study of Graves' ophthalmopathy and Graves' hyperthyroidism. The TCR beta CDR3 regions underwent amplification from RNA transcripts. HTBI primers were employed in first-round RT-PCR, then a second-round multiplex PCR followed. One entry per CDR3 protein, called by TCRdb with MiXCR from the multiplex PCR reads. The profile shows roughly 380,000 distinct CDR3 sequences, 15% of them singletons. This CDR3 has 12 amino acids. Per the germline V gene, CDR1 is SGHTA and CDR2 is FQGNSA. Turning to this clonotype: The CDR3 end shows no conserved phenylalanine or tryptophan, and so a read error is likely.

This TCR came from a woman between 18 and 30 years old with stable Graves' hyperthyroidism. Material: peripheral blood. The chain links TRBV7-2 to TRBJ2-7; possibly TRBD1 or TRBD2 for D (5 bases each). CDR3 sequence: CARSLERGQQYY. CDR3 nucleotide sequence: TGTGCCAGGAGCTTAGAACGGGGCCAGCAGTACTAC.